This T cell receptor (beta chain) is from a study of T cells after yellow fever vaccination (dated by TCRdb to the late 2010s). For the study in its entirety: The SMART-Seq v4 Ultra Low Input RNA kit was used to prepare libraries from fractions with low cell numbers. To track T-cell clones before and after primary and booster YFV17D yellow fever vaccination, bulk TCR alpha and beta repertoires were sequenced longitudinally. The cohort comprised two healthy male donors, one aged 18 to 29 and one aged 30 to 40 years. Bulk PBMC replicates and cell subsets were isolated from blood drawn at multiple timepoints before and after both primary and secondary immunization. General conclusions and limits of the study: A small fraction of clonotypes appeared in both the CD4 and CD8 compartments, likely as a result of convergent recombination. Compared with the primary T-cell response, the secondary T-cell response was weaker but faster, peaking on day 5 rather than day 15. The study included only a couple of donors, which limits how far the findings can be generalized. Most clones expanded after primary vaccination were re-detected after the booster (almost 97% of CD4 and around 88% of CD8), suggesting broad memory maintenance. Because abundant contaminating clonotypes from the bulk population could be contained in FACS-sorted repertoires, computational filtering was required.

Synthesis of TCR cDNA relied on 5'RACE template switching, a step that introduced a universal primer site along with unique molecular identifiers. cDNA synthesis was primed from both the TCR alpha and TCR beta constant segments. Library amplification involved two PCR steps, and the second step added sample barcodes and sequencing adapters. Sequencing of the libraries was done on either Illumina HiSeq 2500 (2x100 bp) or NovaSeq (2x150 bp). In the paper's pipeline: MIGEC handled demultiplexing of reads and collapsing into UMI consensus sequences, while MiXCR performed V(D)J alignment. Using edgeR on replicate PBMC samples, clonotypes were called vaccine-responding if FDR was below 0.01 and the log2 fold change was above 5 up to day 15. CD4 or CD8 identity was assigned to each bulk clonotype according to whether the clonotype was present at higher abundance in the sequenced CD4 repertoire or the sequenced CD8 repertoire. The public sequencing data were trimmed at Q25 with fastp and processed into clonotypes with MiXCR by TCRdb, which kept only in-frame beta chains. Rows with a matching CDR3 protein are joined into one entry that keeps the most common DNA and genes. Clone size and V and J calls follow TCRdb, not the original study. The sample table shows about 160,000 distinct CDR3 sequences, and 6% to 7.5% are seen once. Under 3% of the sample is in the top ten clones.

V is reduced by 3 bases and J by 7 bases, leaving a spacing of 14 bases between them. The CDR3 goes from the cysteine to the phenylalanine over 14 residues. Only the CDR3 DNA stays, 42 bases, in frame from base 1. CDR1 and CDR2 were assigned from the germline V gene as SGHTA and FQGNSA. This clonotype was found many times. Its antigen is not yet known. No much larger clone is present one base from it, and per-base qualities are unavailable. Reading the label with the study, this specimen's treatment or condition is: live attenuated yellow fever vaccine strain. A standard Ficoll-Paque protocol was used to isolate PBMCs from peripheral blood. CD4 and CD8 T-cell fractions were isolated with Dynabeads CD4 and CD8 positive selection kits. RNA was extracted with TriZol from bulk PBMCs, CD4 and CD8 fractions, and dextramer-positive and dextramer-negative fractions.

This clonotype originated in a young man who received the YFV17D yellow fever vaccine. Sequencing was performed on CD4+ T cells sorted from PBMCs, taken 5 to 6 days after the first yellow fever vaccination. The sequence is built from TRBV7-2 and TRBJ2-3, and perhaps TRBD2 as D gene, on 6 matching bases. The nucleotide sequence is TGTGCCAGCAGCTTGATGGGTAGGACTAATACGCAGTATTTT. The resulting protein is CASSLMGRTNTQYF.